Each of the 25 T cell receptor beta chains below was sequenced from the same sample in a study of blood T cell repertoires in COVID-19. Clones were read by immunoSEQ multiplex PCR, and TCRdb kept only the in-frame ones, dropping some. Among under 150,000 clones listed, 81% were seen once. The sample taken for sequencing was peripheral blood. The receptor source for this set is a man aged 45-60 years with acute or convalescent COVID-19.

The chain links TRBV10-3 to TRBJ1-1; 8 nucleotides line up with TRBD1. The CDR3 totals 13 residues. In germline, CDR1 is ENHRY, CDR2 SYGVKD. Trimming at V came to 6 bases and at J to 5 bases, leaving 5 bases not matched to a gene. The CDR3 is CAIRDRAGTEAFF. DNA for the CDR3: TGTGCCATCAGGGACAGGGCGGGAACTGAAGCTTTCTTT.

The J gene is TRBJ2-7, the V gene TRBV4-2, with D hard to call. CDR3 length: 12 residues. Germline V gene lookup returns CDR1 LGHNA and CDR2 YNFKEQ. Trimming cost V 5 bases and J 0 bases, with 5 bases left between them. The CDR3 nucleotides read TGTGCCAGCAGCATGAGCTCCTACGAGCAGTACTTC. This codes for CASSMSSYEQYF.

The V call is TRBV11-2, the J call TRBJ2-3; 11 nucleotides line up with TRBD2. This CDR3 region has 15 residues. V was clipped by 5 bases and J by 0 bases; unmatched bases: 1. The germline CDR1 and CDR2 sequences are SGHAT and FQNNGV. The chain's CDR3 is CASSPSGGSTDTQYF. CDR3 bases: TGTGCCAGCAGCCCTAGCGGGGGGAGCACAGATACGCAGTATTTT.

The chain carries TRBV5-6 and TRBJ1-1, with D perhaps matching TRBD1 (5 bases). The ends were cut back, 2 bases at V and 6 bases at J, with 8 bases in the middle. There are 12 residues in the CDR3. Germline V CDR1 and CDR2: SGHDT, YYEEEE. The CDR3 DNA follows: TGTGCCAGCAGCTTTTCAGGGTCTGAAGCTTTCTTT. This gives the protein CASSFSGSEAFF.

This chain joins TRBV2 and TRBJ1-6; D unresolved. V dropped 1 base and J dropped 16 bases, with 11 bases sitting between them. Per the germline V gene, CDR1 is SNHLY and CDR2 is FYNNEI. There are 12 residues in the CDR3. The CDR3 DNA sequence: TGTGCCAGCAGTGAAGAAGGAGGTTCACTCCACTTT. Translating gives CASSEEGGSLHF.

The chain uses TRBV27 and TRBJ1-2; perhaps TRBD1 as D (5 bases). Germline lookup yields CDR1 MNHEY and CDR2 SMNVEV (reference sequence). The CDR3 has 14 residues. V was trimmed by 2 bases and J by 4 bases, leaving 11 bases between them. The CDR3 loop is CASSLGLGVYGYTF. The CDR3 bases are TGTGCCAGCAGTTTAGGGTTAGGGGTCTATGGCTACACCTTC.

The CDR3 bases are TGTGCCAGCAGCCAACCGGGACAGGGAACCTACGAGCAGTACTTC. This translates into CASSQPGQGTYEQYF. The V and J genes are TRBV3-1 (or the pseudogene TRBV3-2) and TRBJ2-7, with 9 positions matching TRBD1. The V and J ends lost 2 bases and 2 bases, in that order; junction bases with no gene match: 4. The CDR3 totals 15 residues. CDR1 is LGHDT and CDR2 is YNNKEL in the germline V gene (reference sequence).

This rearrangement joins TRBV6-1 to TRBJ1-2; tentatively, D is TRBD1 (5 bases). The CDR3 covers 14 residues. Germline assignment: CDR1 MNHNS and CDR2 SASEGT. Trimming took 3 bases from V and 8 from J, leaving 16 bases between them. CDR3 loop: CASSDRRAPRGYTF. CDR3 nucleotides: TGTGCCAGCAGTGATCGCAGGGCCCCCCGAGGCTACACCTTC.

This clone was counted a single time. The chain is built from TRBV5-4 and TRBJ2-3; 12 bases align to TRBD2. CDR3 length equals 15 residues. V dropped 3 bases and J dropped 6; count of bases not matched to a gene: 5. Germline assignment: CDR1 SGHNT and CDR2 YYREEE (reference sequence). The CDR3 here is CASSSSGGAVDTQYF. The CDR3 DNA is TGTGCCAGCAGCTCTAGCGGGGGGGCCGTGGATACGCAGTATTTT.

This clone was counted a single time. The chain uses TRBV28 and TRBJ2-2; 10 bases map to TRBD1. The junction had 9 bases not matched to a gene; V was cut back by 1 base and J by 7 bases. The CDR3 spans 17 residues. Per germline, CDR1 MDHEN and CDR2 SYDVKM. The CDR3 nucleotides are TGTGCCAGCAGTTTATCAACGGGACAGGGGACGGGCGGGGAGCTGTTTTTT. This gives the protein CASSLSTGQGTGGELFF.

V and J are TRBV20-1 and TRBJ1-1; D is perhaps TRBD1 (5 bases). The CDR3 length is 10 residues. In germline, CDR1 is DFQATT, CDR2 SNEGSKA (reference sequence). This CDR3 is CTFRDTEAFF. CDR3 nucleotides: TGCACTTTCAGGGACACTGAAGCTTTCTTT.

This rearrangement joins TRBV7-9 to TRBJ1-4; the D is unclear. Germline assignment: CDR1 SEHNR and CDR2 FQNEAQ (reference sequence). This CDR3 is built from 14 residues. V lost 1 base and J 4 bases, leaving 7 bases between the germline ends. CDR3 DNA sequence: TGTGCCAGCAGCTTAGAACTGATTAATGAAAAACTGTTTTTT. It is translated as CASSLELINEKLFF.

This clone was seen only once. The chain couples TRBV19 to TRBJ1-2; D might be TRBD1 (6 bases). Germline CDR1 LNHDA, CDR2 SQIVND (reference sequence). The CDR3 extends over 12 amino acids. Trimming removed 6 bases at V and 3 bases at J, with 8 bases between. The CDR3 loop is CASRTGDYGYTF. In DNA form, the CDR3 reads TGTGCCAGTAGGACAGGCGACTATGGCTACACCTTC.

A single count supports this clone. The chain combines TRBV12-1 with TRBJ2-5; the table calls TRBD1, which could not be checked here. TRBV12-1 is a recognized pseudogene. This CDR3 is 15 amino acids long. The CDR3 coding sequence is TGTGCCAGCACCCTGACAGGACAGGGAGGGGAGACCCAGTACTTC. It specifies CASTLTGQGGETQYF.

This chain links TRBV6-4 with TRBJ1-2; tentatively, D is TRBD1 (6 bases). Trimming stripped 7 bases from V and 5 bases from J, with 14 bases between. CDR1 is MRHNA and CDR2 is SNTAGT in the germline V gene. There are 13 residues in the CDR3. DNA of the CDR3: TGTGCCAGCAACCCAGGGGTTTATTATGGCTACACCTTC. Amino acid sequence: CASNPGVYYGYTF.

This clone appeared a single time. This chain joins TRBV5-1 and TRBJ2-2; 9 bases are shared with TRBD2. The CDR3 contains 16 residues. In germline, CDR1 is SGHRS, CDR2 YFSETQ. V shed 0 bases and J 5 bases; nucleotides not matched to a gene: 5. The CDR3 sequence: CASSLVGTSRTGELFF. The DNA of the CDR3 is TGCGCCAGCAGCTTGGTGGGGACTAGCCGAACCGGGGAGCTGTTTTTT.

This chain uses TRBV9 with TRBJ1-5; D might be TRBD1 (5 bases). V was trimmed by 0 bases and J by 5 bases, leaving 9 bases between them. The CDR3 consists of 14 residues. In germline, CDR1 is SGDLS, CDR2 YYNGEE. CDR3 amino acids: CASSVGTTDQPQHF. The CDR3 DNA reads TGTGCCAGCAGCGTAGGGACAACAGATCAGCCCCAGCATTTT. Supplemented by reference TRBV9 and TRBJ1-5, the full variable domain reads DSGVTQTPKHLITATGQRVTLRCSPRSGDLSVYWYQQSLDQGLQFLIQYYNGEERAKGNILERFSAQQFPDLHSELNLSSLELGDSALYFCASSVGTTDQPQHFGDGTRLSIL.

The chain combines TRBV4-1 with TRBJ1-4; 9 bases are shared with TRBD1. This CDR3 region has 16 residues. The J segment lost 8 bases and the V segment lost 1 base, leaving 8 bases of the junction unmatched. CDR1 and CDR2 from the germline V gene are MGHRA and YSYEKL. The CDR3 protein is CASSQADRGRGEKLFF. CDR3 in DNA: TGCGCCAGCAGCCAAGCGGACAGGGGACGAGGGGAAAAACTGTTTTTT.

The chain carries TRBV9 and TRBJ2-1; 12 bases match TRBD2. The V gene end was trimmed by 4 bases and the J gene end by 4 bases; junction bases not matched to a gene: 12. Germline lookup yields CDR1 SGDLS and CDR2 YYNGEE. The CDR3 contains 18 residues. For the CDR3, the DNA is TGTGCCAGCAGCCCAAGGGCACTAGCGGGGGGTGCTTACAATGAGCAGTTCTTC. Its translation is CASSPRALAGGAYNEQFF.

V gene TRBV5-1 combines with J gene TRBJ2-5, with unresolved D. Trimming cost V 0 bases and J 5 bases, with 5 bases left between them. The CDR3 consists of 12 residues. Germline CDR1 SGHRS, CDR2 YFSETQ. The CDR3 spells CASSLAEETQYF. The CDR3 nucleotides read TGCGCCAGCAGCTTGGCGGAGGAGACCCAGTACTTC.

The CDR3 protein is CASSQTGQPQHF. The CDR3 region has the DNA TGTGCCAGCAGCCAAACGGGTCAGCCCCAGCATTTT. The chain joins TRBV3-1 (or the pseudogene TRBV3-2) to TRBJ1-5; D is unresolved. Germline lookup yields CDR1 LGHDT and CDR2 YNNKEL (reference sequence). This CDR3 region has 12 residues. V was clipped by 2 bases and J by 6 bases, with 5 bases between them.

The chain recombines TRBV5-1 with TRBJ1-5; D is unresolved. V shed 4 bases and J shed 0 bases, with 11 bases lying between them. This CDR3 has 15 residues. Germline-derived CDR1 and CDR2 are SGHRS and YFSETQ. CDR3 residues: CASSQAGNSNQPQHF. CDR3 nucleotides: TGCGCCAGCAGCCAGGCGGGGAATAGCAATCAGCCCCAGCATTTT.

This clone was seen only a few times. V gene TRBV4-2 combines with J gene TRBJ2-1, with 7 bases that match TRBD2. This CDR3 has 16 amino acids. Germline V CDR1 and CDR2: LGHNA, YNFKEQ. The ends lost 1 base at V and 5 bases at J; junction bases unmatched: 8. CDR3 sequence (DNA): TGTGCCAGCAGCCAAGGGTGGACTAGTGGCCACAATGAGCAGTTCTTC. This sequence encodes CASSQGWTSGHNEQFF.

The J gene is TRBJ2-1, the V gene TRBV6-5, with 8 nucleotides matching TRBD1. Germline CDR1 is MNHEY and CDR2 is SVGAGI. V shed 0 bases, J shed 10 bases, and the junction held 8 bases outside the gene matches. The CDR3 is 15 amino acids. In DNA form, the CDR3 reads TGTGCCAGCAGTTACTCGGCCGACAGGGGTAGCGAGCAGTTCTTC. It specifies CASSYSADRGSEQFF.

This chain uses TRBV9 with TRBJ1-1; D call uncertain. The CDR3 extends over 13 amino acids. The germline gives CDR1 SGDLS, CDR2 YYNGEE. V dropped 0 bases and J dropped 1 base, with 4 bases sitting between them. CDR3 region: CASSVGANTEAFF. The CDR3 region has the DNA TGTGCCAGCAGCGTAGGGGCGAACACTGAAGCTTTCTTT.